The text below deals with one TCR beta chain. The antigen is undetermined. Specified time point: after neoadjuvant nivolumab, at surgical resection. This sample was included in a study of neoadjuvant anti-PD-1 for oral cavity cancer. Study-level points and caveats: TCR analyses covered only a few patients per response group.

V shed 7 bases and J shed 1 base, with 13 bases lying between them. Germline V CDR1 and CDR2: SNHLY, FYNNEI. The CDR3 spans 14 residues. Blood libraries mostly used roughly 0.5 ug genomic DNA, six replicates each. Assay used: immunoSEQ multiplex PCR; TCRdb lists only in-frame clones, some missing. The sample lists about 9,500 clones, 55% to 75% occurring once. The TCR was taken from a person aged 35-80 years with oral cavity squamous cell carcinoma. V is TRBV2 and J is TRBJ1-1, with D possibly being TRBD1 (5 bases). The sample was PBMCs, taken after nivolumab (anti-PD-1) treatment. Here the CDR3 reads CASTTGLPNTEAFF. CDR3 DNA: TGTGCCAGCACAACGGGACTGCCGAACACTGAAGCTTTCTTT.